This T cell receptor beta chain was profiled in a study of blood T cell repertoires in COVID-19. Clones were read by immunoSEQ multiplex PCR, and TCRdb kept only the in-frame ones, dropping some. The sample includes just over 150,000 clones, just under 95% seen only once; the top ten take roughly 5%. Germline V gene lookup returns CDR1 LGHDT and CDR2 YNNKEL (reference sequence). Trimming shortened V by 0 bases and J by 1 base, and 13 bases separated the two germline ends. This CDR3 has 17 residues. Material for sequencing was peripheral blood. This clonotype was obtained from a woman aged 50 to 65 with acute or convalescent COVID-19. The gene calls are TRBV3-1 (or the pseudogene TRBV3-2) and TRBJ1-3, with D unresolved. CDR3: CASSQERGSWSGNTIYF. The CDR3 DNA is TGTGCCAGCAGCCAAGAAAGAGGGAGCTGGTCTGGAAACACCATATATTTT.